This T cell receptor beta chain was captured in a study of beta chain features in type 1 diabetes. Points from the study as a whole: Insertions were fewer and deletions more numerous at VDJ junctions in type 1 diabetes patients. It was possible that PCR favored shorter templates, equally so in patients and controls.

V shed 10 bases and J shed 4 bases, with 19 bases lying between them. The CDR3 loop spans 14 amino acids. Germline assignment: CDR1 MDHEN and CDR2 SYDVKM. The sample holds a few counts of this clone. The antigen is not known. Since all of the isolated RNA was reverse transcribed, expressed TCRB transcripts were what got sequenced. Mean read depth for naive, central memory and regulatory T cell samples was around 3.5 million reads. TCRdb keeps only in-frame clones here, not all; method: immunoSEQ multiplex PCR. The sample has hundreds of thousands of clones, around a sixth seen once. This clonotype originated in a woman under 30 in good health. V usage is TRBV28 and J usage is TRBJ1-1; no definite D call. The sequencing input was naive CD4+ T cells from blood. The CDR3 region is CATAAAGRPTEAFF. The CDR3 bases are TGTGCCACCGCAGCGGCAGGACGACCCACTGAAGCTTTCTTT.